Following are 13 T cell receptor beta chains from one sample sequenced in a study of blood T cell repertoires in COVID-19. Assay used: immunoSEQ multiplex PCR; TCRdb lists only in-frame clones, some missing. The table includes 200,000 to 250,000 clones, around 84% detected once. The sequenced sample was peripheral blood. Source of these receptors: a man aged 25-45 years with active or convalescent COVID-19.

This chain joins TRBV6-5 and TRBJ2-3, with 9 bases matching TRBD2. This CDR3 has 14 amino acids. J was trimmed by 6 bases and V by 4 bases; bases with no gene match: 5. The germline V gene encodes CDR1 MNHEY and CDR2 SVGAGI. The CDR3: CASSLSSGADTQYF. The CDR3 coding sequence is TGTGCCAGCAGTTTATCTAGCGGGGCGGATACGCAGTATTTT.

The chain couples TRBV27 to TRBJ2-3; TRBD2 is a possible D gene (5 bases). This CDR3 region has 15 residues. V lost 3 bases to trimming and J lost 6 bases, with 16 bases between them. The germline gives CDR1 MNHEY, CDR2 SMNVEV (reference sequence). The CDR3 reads CASSLLSAEWDTQYF. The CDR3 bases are TGTGCCAGCAGTTTGCTTAGCGCGGAGTGGGATACGCAGTATTTT.

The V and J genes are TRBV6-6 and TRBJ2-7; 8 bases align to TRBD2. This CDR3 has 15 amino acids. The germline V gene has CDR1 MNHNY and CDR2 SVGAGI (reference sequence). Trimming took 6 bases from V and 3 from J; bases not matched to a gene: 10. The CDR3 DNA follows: TGTGCCAGCAGGTCTGGACTAGCTCCACTCTACGAGCAGTACTTC. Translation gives CASRSGLAPLYEQYF.

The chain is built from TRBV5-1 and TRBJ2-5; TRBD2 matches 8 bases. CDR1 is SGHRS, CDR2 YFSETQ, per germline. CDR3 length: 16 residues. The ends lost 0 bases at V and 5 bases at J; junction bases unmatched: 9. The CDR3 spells CASSLGGSGSGETQYF. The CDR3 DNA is TGCGCCAGCAGCTTGGGTGGCAGCGGGAGTGGGGAGACCCAGTACTTC.

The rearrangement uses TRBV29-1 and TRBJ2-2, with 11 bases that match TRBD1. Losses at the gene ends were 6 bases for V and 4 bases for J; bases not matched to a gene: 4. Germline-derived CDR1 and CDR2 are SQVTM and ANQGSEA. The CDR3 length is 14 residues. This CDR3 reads CSVRTGGFTGELFF. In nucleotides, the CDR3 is TGCAGCGTCAGGACAGGGGGCTTCACCGGGGAGCTGTTTTTT.

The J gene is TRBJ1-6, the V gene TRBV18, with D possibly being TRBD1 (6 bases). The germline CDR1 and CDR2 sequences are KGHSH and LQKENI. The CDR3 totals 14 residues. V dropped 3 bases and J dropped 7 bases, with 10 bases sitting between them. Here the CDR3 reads CASSPDSLNSPLHF. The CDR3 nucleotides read TGTGCCAGCTCACCGGACAGTCTCAATTCACCCCTCCACTTT.

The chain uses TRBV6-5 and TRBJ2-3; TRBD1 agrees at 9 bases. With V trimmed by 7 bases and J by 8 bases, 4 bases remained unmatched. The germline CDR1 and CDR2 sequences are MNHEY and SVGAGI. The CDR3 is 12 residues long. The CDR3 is CASKQGAATQYF. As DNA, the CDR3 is TGTGCCAGCAAACAGGGGGCTGCTACGCAGTATTTT.

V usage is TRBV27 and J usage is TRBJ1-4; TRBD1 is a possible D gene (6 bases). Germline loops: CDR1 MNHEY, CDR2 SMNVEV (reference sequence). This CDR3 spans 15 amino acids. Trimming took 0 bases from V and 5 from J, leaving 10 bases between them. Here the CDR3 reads CASSLSWGRNEKLFF. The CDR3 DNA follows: TGTGCCAGCAGTTTATCGTGGGGGCGAAATGAAAAACTGTTTTTT.

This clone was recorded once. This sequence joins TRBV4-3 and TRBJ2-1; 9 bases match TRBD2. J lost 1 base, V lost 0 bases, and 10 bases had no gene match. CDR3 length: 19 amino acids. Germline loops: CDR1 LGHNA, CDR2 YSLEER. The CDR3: CASSQESASSGVSYNEQFF. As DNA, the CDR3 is TGCGCCAGCAGCCAAGAATCGGCATCTAGCGGGGTTTCCTACAATGAGCAGTTCTTC.

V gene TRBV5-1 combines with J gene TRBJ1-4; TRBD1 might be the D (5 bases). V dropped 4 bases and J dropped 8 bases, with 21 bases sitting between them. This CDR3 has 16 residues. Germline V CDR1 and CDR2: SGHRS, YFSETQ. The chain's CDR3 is CASSHGTGTGEEKLFF. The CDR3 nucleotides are TGCGCCAGCAGCCACGGAACCGGGACGGGGGAAGAAAAACTGTTTTTT.

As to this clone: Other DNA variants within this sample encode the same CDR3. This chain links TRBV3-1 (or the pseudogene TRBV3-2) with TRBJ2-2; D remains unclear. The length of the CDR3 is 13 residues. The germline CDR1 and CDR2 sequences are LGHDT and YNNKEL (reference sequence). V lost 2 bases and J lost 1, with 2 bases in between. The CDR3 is CASSQLNTGELFF. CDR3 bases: TGTGCCAGCAGCCAACTGAACACCGGGGAGCTGTTTTTT.

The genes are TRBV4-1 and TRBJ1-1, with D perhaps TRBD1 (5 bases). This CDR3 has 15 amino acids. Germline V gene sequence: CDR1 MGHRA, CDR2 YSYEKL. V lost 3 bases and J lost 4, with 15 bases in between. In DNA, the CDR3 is TGCGCCAGCAGCCACAACCTGGGGGGGGGCACTGAAGCTTTCTTT. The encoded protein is CASSHNLGGGTEAFF.

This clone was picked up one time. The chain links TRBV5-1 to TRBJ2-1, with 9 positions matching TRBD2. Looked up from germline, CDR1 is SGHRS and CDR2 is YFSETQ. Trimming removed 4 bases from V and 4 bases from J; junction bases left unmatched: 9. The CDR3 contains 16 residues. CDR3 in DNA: TGCGCCAGCAGCCCAACTAGCGGGTCCCCTTACAATGAGCAGTTCTTC. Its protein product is CASSPTSGSPYNEQFF.